The 5 T cell receptor beta chains reported below all come from one sample, sequenced in a study of blood T cell repertoires in COVID-19. Only in-frame clones appear in the TCRdb table, and some are missing; sequencing was by immunoSEQ multiplex PCR. Altogether around 500,000 clones are present, around nine tenths being singletons, with the ten largest covering 1.5% to 2%. The sample consisted of PBMCs or T cells enriched from blood (not recorded which). The source of these receptors is a woman aged 40 to 55 who had recovered from COVID-19.

The gene calls are TRBV6-1 and TRBJ2-5; perhaps TRBD1 as D (6 bases). The CDR3 runs to 14 residues. Germline V gene sequence: CDR1 MNHNS, CDR2 SASEGT. V was pared by 1 base and J by 1 base, with 7 bases between. The CDR3 is CASSEEGVQETQYF. The CDR3, as DNA: TGTGCCAGCAGTGAAGAGGGGGTCCAAGAGACCCAGTACTTC.

The chain combines TRBV19 with TRBJ2-7, with 7 nucleotides matching TRBD2. Germline CDR1 is LNHDA and CDR2 is SQIVND (reference sequence). V was pared by 5 bases and J by 3 bases, with 4 bases of the junction left unmatched. This CDR3 has 13 amino acids. CDR3 loop: CASSWGRGYEQYF. For the CDR3, the DNA is TGTGCCAGTAGTTGGGGGAGGGGCTACGAGCAGTACTTC.

This chain joins TRBV3-1 (or the pseudogene TRBV3-2) and TRBJ1-1; 9 nucleotides line up with TRBD1. CDR1 LGHDT and CDR2 YNNKEL come from the germline V gene (reference sequence). The CDR3 spans 16 residues. Trimming at V came to 4 bases and at J to 5 bases, leaving 11 bases not matched to a gene. CDR3 sequence (DNA): TGTGCCAGCAGCCCTCGGGACAGGGCCCGGGGGACTGAAGCTTTCTTT. Protein sequence: CASSPRDRARGTEAFF.

The chain employs TRBV5-6 and TRBJ1-5; a possible D gene is TRBD1 (5 bases). Germline V CDR1 and CDR2: SGHDT, YYEEEE. The CDR3 is 17 amino acids. The V and J ends lost 0 bases and 5 bases respectively, with 18 bases between them. CDR3 DNA: TGTGCCAGCAGCTTGGGGCCCGGGACTGCGTCCGATCAGCCCCAGCATTTT. Protein product: CASSLGPGTASDQPQHF.

The chain's CDR3 is CASRPRRETYHEQYF. As DNA, the CDR3 is TGTGCCAGCAGACCACGGCGGGAGACCTATCACGAGCAGTACTTC. The chain uses TRBV7-2 and TRBJ2-7; TRBD2 agrees at 7 bases. V lost 6 bases and J lost 5; bases outside the gene matches: 13. Germline V lookup: CDR1 SGHTA, CDR2 FQGNSA. The CDR3 is 15 residues long.